This paragraph reports one TCR beta chain. Its specificity is not known. This CDR3 contains 14 residues. Trimming at V came to 4 bases and at J to 7 bases, leaving 9 bases not matched to a gene. CDR1 SGHRS and CDR2 YFSETQ come from the germline V gene. Generated by immunoSEQ multiplex PCR, the TCRdb table keeps only in-frame clones and is missing some. The profile shows 110,000 to 150,000 clones, approximately 92% of them singletons. These data are taken from a study of T cell responses to AZD1222 COVID-19 vaccine. Points from the study as a whole: None of the repertoires were sampled until the peak T cell response had passed.

The chain combines TRBV5-1 with TRBJ1-2, with TRBD1 matching 8 bases. This clonotype was sampled from an adult in good health. The sequenced sample was peripheral blood, obtained on day 0 of AZD1222 vaccination. CDR3 amino acids: CASSIEPGGFGYTF. The CDR3 region has the DNA TGCGCCAGCAGCATAGAGCCAGGGGGCTTTGGCTACACCTTC.